The 17 T cell receptor beta chains reported below all come from one sample, sequenced in a study of chemoradiotherapy in HPV16-positive cancers. Sequencing was performed with immunoSEQ multiplex PCR; in TCRdb, only in-frame clones are kept and a portion is missing. The sample lists 15,000 to 20,000 clones, around 70% occurring once. The material sequenced was tumor tissue, taken from a patient who underwent chemoradiotherapy. These receptor sequences come from a human donor with HPV-associated anogenital cancer.

The chain joins TRBV6-1 to TRBJ1-5, with D perhaps matching TRBD1 (6 bases). V lost 7 bases and J 7 bases, leaving 20 bases between the germline ends. The CDR3 spans 15 residues. CDR1 and CDR2 from the germline V gene are MNHNS and SASEGT. CDR3 in DNA: TGTGCCAGCATTGACAGGTTCTCACCTGGGCAGCCCCAGCATTTT. It codes for CASIDRFSPGQPQHF.

This chain joins TRBV29-1 and TRBJ2-6; D is unresolved. V gave up 6 bases and J gave up 0 bases, with 3 bases separating them. The germline V gene encodes CDR1 SQVTM and CDR2 ANQGSEA. The CDR3 runs to 12 residues. CDR3 amino acids: CSVASGANVLTF. The CDR3 DNA reads as TGCAGCGTCGCCTCTGGGGCCAACGTCCTGACTTTC.

The chain carries TRBV5-1 and TRBJ2-1; weak D call: TRBD2 (5 bases). The CDR3 has 15 amino acids. V lost 4 bases and J 8 bases, leaving 19 bases between the germline ends. The germline V gene has CDR1 SGHRS and CDR2 YFSETQ. CDR3 nucleotide sequence: TGCGCCAGCAGCCCCGGACTGGGGTCGGGTGATGAGCAGTTCTTC. This gives the protein CASSPGLGSGDEQFF.

This clone was recorded only once. The chain recombines TRBV10-3 with TRBJ1-2, with D possibly being TRBD1 (5 bases). The V end was cut by 10 bases, the J end by 5 bases, with 17 bases between. Per the germline V gene, CDR1 is ENHRY and CDR2 is SYGVKD. This CDR3 region has 13 residues. CDR3 sequence: CASRDQGGYGYTF. The CDR3 nucleotides read TGTGCCAGCAGGGACCAGGGAGGGTATGGCTACACCTTC.

The gene calls are TRBV30 and TRBJ1-1; D is uncertain. In germline, CDR1 is GTSNPN, CDR2 SVGIG (reference sequence). The CDR3 runs to 13 residues. The V end lost 0 bases, the J end lost 0 bases, and 5 bases lay between the germline ends. CDR3 amino acids: CAWSVPVNTEAFF. CDR3 sequence (DNA): TGTGCCTGGAGTGTACCCGTGAACACTGAAGCTTTCTTT.

The table lists this clone with a count of one. The chain recombines TRBV18 with TRBJ1-1, with D perhaps matching TRBD1 (5 bases). The CDR3 is 13 amino acids. Per the germline V gene, CDR1 is KGHSH and CDR2 is LQKENI. Trimming took 6 bases from V and 1 from J, leaving 9 bases between them. The CDR3 region has the DNA TGTGCCAGCTCCCACGACAGGAACACTGAAGCTTTCTTT. Its protein product is CASSHDRNTEAFF.

This chain links TRBV6-1 with TRBJ2-7, with D maybe TRBD1 (6 bases). Germline CDR1 reads MNHNS; CDR2 reads SASEGT. Trimming stripped 4 bases from V and 2 bases from J, with 12 bases between. This CDR3 is built from 14 residues. The DNA for the CDR3 is TGTGCCAGCAGTGTCCAGACAGGAGCCTACGAGCAGTACTTC. Translating gives CASSVQTGAYEQYF.

This sequence joins TRBV10-3 and TRBJ2-5; possible D gene TRBD1, 6 bases. Germline loops: CDR1 ENHRY, CDR2 SYGVKD. The length of the CDR3 is 12 residues. V lost 0 bases to trimming and J lost 10 bases, with 9 bases between them. CDR3 sequence reads: CAISESTDSQYF. DNA of the CDR3: TGTGCCATCAGTGAGTCGACGGACAGCCAGTACTTC.

The rearrangement links TRBV28 to TRBJ1-1, with D uncertain. V was shortened by 2 bases and J by 1 base, with 11 bases between the two germline ends. Germline lookup yields CDR1 MDHEN and CDR2 SYDVKM. This CDR3 comprises 15 residues. DNA of the CDR3: TGTGCCAGCAGTTTAACCCGTCGGCCGAACACTGAAGCTTTCTTT. Protein product: CASSLTRRPNTEAFF.

V usage is TRBV19 and J usage is TRBJ2-7; possibly TRBD1 or TRBD2 for D (5 bases each). This CDR3 is built from 15 residues. V was clipped by 5 bases and J by 2 bases, with 16 bases between them. Germline lookup yields CDR1 LNHDA and CDR2 SQIVND (reference sequence). This CDR3 is CASSSIEGLAYEQYF. In DNA, the CDR3 is TGTGCCAGTAGTTCTATTGAGGGGCTCGCCTACGAGCAGTACTTC.

V gene TRBV11-2 combines with J gene TRBJ2-4; 7 nucleotides agree with TRBD2. This CDR3 is 17 amino acids long. Germline V gene data show CDR1 as SGHAT and CDR2 as FQNNGV. V gave up 5 bases and J gave up 0 bases; unmatched junction bases: 10. The CDR3, as DNA: TGTGCCAGCAGCCGTCGCACGGGGGGAGTAGCCAAAAACATTCAGTACTTC. This translates into CASSRRTGGVAKNIQYF. Combining the CDR3 with reference TRBV11-2 and TRBJ2-4 gives the whole variable domain EAGVAQSPRYKIIEKRQSVAFWCNPISGHATLYWYQQILGQGPKLLIQFQNNGVVDDSQLPKDRFSAERLKGVDSTLKIQPAKLEDSAVYLCASSRRTGGVAKNIQYFGAGTRLSVL.

The J gene is TRBJ2-5, the V gene TRBV7-6, with D possibly being TRBD1 or TRBD2 (5 bases each). The CDR3 length is 13 residues. Germline values: CDR1 SGHVS, CDR2 FNYEAQ. Trimming took 5 bases from V and 11 from J, leaving 18 bases between them. The CDR3 nucleotides read TGTGCCAGCAGCCTTGGGACCAACGATAGACAGTACTTC. This encodes CASSLGTNDRQYF.

The CDR3 nucleotides read TGTGCCAGCTACGGACTGATGAGAACAGAGACCCAGTACTTC. This translates into CASYGLMRTETQYF. This rearrangement joins TRBV21-1 to TRBJ2-5; TRBD2, the table's D call, was not compared with the DNA. TRBV21-1 counts as a pseudogene. The CDR3 loop spans 14 amino acids.

The gene calls are TRBV27 and TRBJ2-7, with D perhaps assigned TRBD1 or TRBD2 (5 bases each). CDR3 length: 13 amino acids. Germline CDR1 MNHEY, CDR2 SMNVEV (reference sequence). V was cut by 2 bases and J by 2 bases, with 7 bases left in between. The CDR3 DNA follows: TGTGCCAGCAGTTTAGAGGGACCCTACGAGCAGTACTTC. The encoded protein is CASSLEGPYEQYF.

J is TRBJ2-7 and V is TRBV5-6; perhaps TRBD2 as D (6 bases). V lost 0 bases and J lost 7, with 14 bases in between. The CDR3 totals 14 residues. Germline values: CDR1 SGHDT, CDR2 YYEEEE. DNA of the CDR3: TGTGCCAGCAGCTTGGATACCTCGGCGGGGGAGCAGTACTTC. Amino acid sequence: CASSLDTSAGEQYF.

This chain links TRBV6-4 with TRBJ1-4; maybe TRBD1 (5 bases). V lost 3 bases, J lost 7 bases, and 15 bases lay in between. The V gene's germline CDR1 is MRHNA and CDR2 SNTAGT. This CDR3 is built from 15 residues. The CDR3 DNA reads TGTGCCAGCAGTGAAGCGCGGGGGGGTGTTGAAAAACTGTTTTTT. Its protein is CASSEARGGVEKLFF.

Comments on this clone: The sample has other DNA sequences that encode this CDR3 too. V usage is TRBV10-3 and J usage is TRBJ2-1; the match to TRBD2 covers 7 bases. Germline CDR1 reads ENHRY; CDR2 reads SYGVKD. Trimming removed 0 bases from V and 4 bases from J; junction bases left unmatched: 9. This CDR3 has 17 amino acids. CDR3 in amino acids: CAISESRASGDYNEQFF. The CDR3 nucleotides read TGTGCCATCAGTGAGTCTAGGGCTAGCGGAGATTACAATGAGCAGTTCTTC.